This section outlines one T cell receptor (beta chain) sequence together with its context. As handled by the study authors: Reference gene primer amplification in the assay estimated nucleated cell counts. Assay used: immunoSEQ multiplex PCR; TCRdb lists only in-frame clones, some missing. That table gives V, J and clone size, and the DNA gave D and trimming. The table records approximately 140,000 clones, approximately 86% of them present only once. The CDR3 length is 15 residues. With 5 bases clipped from V and 1 base from J, the junction kept 4 bases outside the gene matches. Germline V gives CDR1 SGHTA, CDR2 FQGNSA. This sample is drawn from a study of blood T cell repertoires in COVID-19. Whole-study context: The United States, Italy and Spain provided the acute and convalescent COVID-19 samples.

The sample comprised peripheral blood. The rearrangement uses TRBV7-2 and TRBJ1-3, with 8 bases lining up with TRBD1. The TCR originated in a man in his sixties or seventies with acute or convalescent COVID-19. The CDR3 DNA is TGTGCCAGCAGCCCCCAGGGGGCATCTGGAAACACCATATATTTT. Translating it yields CASSPQGASGNTIYF.